This paragraph covers one T cell receptor (beta chain) sequence. Sampling times: baseline, cycle 4 day 1, cycle 7 day 1. The entry originates in a study of OX40 agonist ivuxolimab in advanced cancers. As for the study in general: The drug used for patients, ivuxolimab, was an agonistic anti-OX40 (CD134) antibody. Each dose-escalation patient presented with hepatocellular carcinoma, melanoma, renal cell or head and neck cancer. Three dose-escalation patients had partial responses: one with hepatocellular carcinoma and two with cutaneous melanoma.

Germline CDR1 ENHRY, CDR2 SYGVKD. This CDR3 has 14 residues. V lost 10 bases and J lost 6; bases outside the gene matches: 7. TCRdb's table, derived via immunoSEQ multiplex PCR, lists solely in-frame clones and lacks some. The table lists 60,000 to 80,000 clones, approximately 92% of them singletons. This sequence originates from an adult with an advanced solid tumor such as melanoma, head and neck, liver or kidney cancer. Sequences were derived from CD4+ or CD8+ T cells sorted from blood, sampled in a trial of the OX40 agonist ivuxolimab. V and J are TRBV10-3 and TRBJ2-2, with 11 bases matching TRBD1. This CDR3 is CATKGQGVPGELFF. In DNA, the CDR3 is TGTGCCACCAAGGGACAGGGGGTTCCCGGGGAGCTGTTTTTT.